This T cell receptor (beta chain) was sequenced during a study of CD8 T cells in ankylosing spondylitis. Study-level results: Made up of eight highly homologous variants, a TCR beta motif appeared characteristic of ankylosing spondylitis blood. Earlier authors reported some of these motif variants in reactive arthritis synovial fluid and blood. It was reported that disease-linked clones were significantly enriched in matched ankylosing spondylitis synovial fluid.

CDR1 and CDR2 (germline): MNHEY, SMNVEV (reference sequence). Trimming left V 5 bases short and J 3 bases short, with 20 bases between. The length of the CDR3 is 16 residues. This clonotype was counted only a few times. Its antigen is as yet unknown. Making use of molecular barcodes, quantitative 5'-RACE generated TCR beta libraries. TCRdb analysed the 5' RACE reads with MiXCR anew, one entry per CDR3 protein. The data show some 290,000 distinct CDR3 sequences, with 15% to 20% seen just once and 7.8% held by the top ten. The chain has TRBV27 and TRBJ2-7; possibly TRBD1 for D (6 bases). The material sequenced was blood, either unsorted or a sorted T cell fraction (not recorded which). The TCR sequence derives from a male donor with ankylosing spondylitis or in good health (not recorded which). In DNA, the CDR3 is TGTGCCAGCAGTCCTACCCCTCTGACAGGAGGCTACGAGCAGTACGTC. Its translation is CASSPTPLTGGYEQYV.